These 5 T cell receptor beta chains share one sample of origin, sequenced in a study of T cell responses to AZD1222 COVID-19 vaccine. Sequencing was performed with immunoSEQ multiplex PCR; in TCRdb, only in-frame clones are kept and a portion is missing. The sample contains 130,000 to 150,000 clones, around nine tenths of which appear only once. The sample here was peripheral blood, taken on day 0 of MenACWY control vaccination. Receptor source: an adult in good health.

The CDR3 sequence is CATSRGAGGPGYGYTF. CDR3 nucleotides: TGTGCCACCAGCAGAGGTGCGGGGGGCCCAGGCTATGGCTACACCTTC. The rearrangement uses TRBV15 and TRBJ1-2, with a tentative D call TRBD1 (6 bases). CDR3 size: 16 residues. Germline lookup yields CDR1 LNHNV and CDR2 YYDKDF (reference sequence). The V and J ends lost 1 base and 4 bases respectively, with 16 bases between them.

The V gene is TRBV27, the J gene TRBJ1-6; TRBD1 is a possible D gene (5 bases). With 3 bases removed from V and 10 bases from J, the gap between germline ends came to 19 bases. Germline values: CDR1 MNHEY, CDR2 SMNVEV (reference sequence). This CDR3 has 16 amino acids. Here the CDR3 reads CASSFLPGQFKSPLHF. CDR3 coding DNA: TGTGCCAGCAGTTTCCTCCCGGGGCAGTTCAAGTCACCCCTCCACTTT.

This clone was observed a single time. The rearrangement joins TRBV9 to TRBJ2-3, with D unresolved. Deletions cut 0 bases from V and 5 bases from J, with 4 bases between. Germline CDR1 reads SGDLS; CDR2 reads YYNGEE. The CDR3 contains 12 residues. This CDR3 reads CASSVVGDTQYF. DNA of the CDR3: TGTGCCAGCAGCGTAGTTGGAGATACGCAGTATTTT. The variable domain in full, with the rest retrieved from reference TRBV9 and TRBJ2-3, is DSGVTQTPKHLITATGQRVTLRCSPRSGDLSVYWYQQSLDQGLQFLIQYYNGEERAKGNILERFSAQQFPDLHSELNLSSLELGDSALYFCASSVVGDTQYFGPGTRLTVL.

The chain couples TRBV7-6 to TRBJ2-1; 8 bases are a match to TRBD2. This CDR3 has 15 amino acids. Per the germline V gene, CDR1 is SGHVS and CDR2 is FNYEAQ. The V and J ends lost 9 bases and 2 bases, in that order; junction bases with no gene match: 9. The CDR3 region has the DNA TGTGCCAGTCGGGGGGGTCCAAACCCCTACAATGAGCAGTTCTTC. Its protein is CASRGGPNPYNEQFF.

This rearrangement joins TRBV18 to TRBJ1-1, with 9 positions matching TRBD1. The germline V gene has CDR1 KGHSH and CDR2 LQKENI. CDR3 length: 17 residues. J lost 2 bases, V lost 5 bases, and 12 bases had no gene match. This CDR3 is CASSVPGSGQGNTEAFF. The CDR3, as DNA: TGTGCCAGCTCAGTGCCCGGGTCGGGACAGGGAAACACTGAAGCTTTCTTT.